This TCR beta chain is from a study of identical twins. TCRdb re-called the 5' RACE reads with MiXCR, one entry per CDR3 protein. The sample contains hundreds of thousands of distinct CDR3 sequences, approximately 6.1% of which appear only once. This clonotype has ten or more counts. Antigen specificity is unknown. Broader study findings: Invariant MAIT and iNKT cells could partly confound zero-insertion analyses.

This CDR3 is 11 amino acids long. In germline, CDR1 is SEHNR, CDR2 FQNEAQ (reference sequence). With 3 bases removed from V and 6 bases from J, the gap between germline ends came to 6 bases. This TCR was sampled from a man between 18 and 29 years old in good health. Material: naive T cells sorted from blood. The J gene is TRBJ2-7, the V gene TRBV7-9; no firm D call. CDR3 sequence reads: CASSFTGEQYF. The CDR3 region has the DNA TGTGCCAGCAGCTTTACGGGCGAGCAGTACTTC. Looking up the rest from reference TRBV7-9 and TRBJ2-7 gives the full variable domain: DTGVSQNPRHKITKRGQNVTFRCDPISEHNRLYWYRQTLGQGPEFLTYFQNEAQLEKSRLLSDRFSAERPKGSFSTLEIQRTEQGDSAMYLCASSFTGEQYFGPGTRLTVT.